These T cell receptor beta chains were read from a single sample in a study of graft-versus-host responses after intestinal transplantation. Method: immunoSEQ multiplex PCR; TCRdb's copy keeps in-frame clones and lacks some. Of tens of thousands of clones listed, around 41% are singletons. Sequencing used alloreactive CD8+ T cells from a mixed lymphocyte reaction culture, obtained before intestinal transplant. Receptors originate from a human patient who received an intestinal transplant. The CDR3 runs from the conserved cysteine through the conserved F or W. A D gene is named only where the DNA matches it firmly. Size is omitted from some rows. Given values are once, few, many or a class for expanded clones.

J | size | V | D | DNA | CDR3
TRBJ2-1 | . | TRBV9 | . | TGTGCCAGCAGCGTTGGGGTTCGCATATACAATGAGCAGTTCTTC | CASSVGVRIYNEQFF
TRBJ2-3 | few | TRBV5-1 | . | TGCGCCAGCAGCCCCCTGGGTACTAGCACAGATACGCAGTATTTT | CASSPLGTSTDTQYF
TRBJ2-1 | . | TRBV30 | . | TGTGCCTGGACCCGGACAGCGGGTGAGCAGTTCTTC | CAWTRTAGEQFF
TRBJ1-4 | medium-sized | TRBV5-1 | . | TGCGCCAGCAGCTTGGGTCGGGGGGCGAATGAAAAACTGTTTTTT | CASSLGRGANEKLFF
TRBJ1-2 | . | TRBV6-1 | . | TGTGCCAGCACCCCCACGGGGGGTATAGGTGGCTACACCTTC | CASTPTGGIGGYTF
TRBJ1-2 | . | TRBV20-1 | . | TGCAGTGCTAGGTACCATGGCTACACCTTC | CSARYHGYTF
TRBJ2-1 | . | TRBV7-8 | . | TGTGCCAGCAGCTTAGTGGGTCGTGTGGCTGAGCAGTTCTTC | CASSLVGRVAEQFF
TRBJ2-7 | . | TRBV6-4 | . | TGTGCCAGCAGTGACTCGAGCAGGGCCCACGAGCAGTACTTC | CASSDSSRAHEQYF
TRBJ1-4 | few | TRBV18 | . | TGTGCCAGCTCACCACGGGGGCATGAAAAACTGTTTTTT | CASSPRGHEKLFF
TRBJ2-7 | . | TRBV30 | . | TGTGCCTGGAGAGTCCGGGGGGCGGGGGAGCAGTACTTC | CAWRVRGAGEQYF
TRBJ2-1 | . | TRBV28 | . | TGTGCCAGCAGTTTACTACCCCTTGAGCAGTTCTTC | CASSLLPLEQFF
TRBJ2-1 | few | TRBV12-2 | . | TGTGCAAGTCGCTTACGCGGGAGGGCTAACAATGAGCAGTTCTTC | CASRLRGRANNEQFF
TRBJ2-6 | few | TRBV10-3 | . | TGTGCCATCAGGTGGAGCTCTGGGGCCAACGTCCTGACTTTC | CAIRWSSGANVLTF
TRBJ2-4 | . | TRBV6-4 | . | TGTGCCAGCAGGATCCCCTACAAAGACGGAAAAAACATTCAGTACTTC | CASRIPYKDGKNIQYF
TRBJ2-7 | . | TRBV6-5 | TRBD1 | TGTGCCAGCAGACGACAGGGGAGCTACGAGCAGTACTTC | CASRRQGSYEQYF
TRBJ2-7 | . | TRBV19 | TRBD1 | TGTGCCAGTAGTTCTACAGGGGTATCCTACGAGCAGTACTTC | CASSSTGVSYEQYF
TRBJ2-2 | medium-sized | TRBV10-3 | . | TGTGCCATCAGTGAGACAGGCACCGGGGAGCTGTTTTTT | CAISETGTGELFF
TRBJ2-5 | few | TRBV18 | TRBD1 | TGTGCCAGCTCACCTTACGACAGGGGCCTCGGGGGAGAGACCCAGTACTTC | CASSPYDRGLGGETQYF
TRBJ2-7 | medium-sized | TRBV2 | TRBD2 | TGTGCCAGCAGTGAAGAGCGGGGGACCTACGAGCAGTACTTC | CASSEERGTYEQYF
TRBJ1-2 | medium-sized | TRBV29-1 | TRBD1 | TGCAGCGTATCGGGACAGGGGGCGGAGGGCTACACCTTC | CSVSGQGAEGYTF
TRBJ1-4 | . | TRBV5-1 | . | TGCGCCAGCAGCTTGGCGAGTGAAAAACTGTTTTTT | CASSLASEKLFF
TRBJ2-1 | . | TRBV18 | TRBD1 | TGTGCCAGCTCACCAGGGACAGGGTACAATGAGCAGTTCTTC | CASSPGTGYNEQFF
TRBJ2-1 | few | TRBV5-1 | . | TGCGCCAGCAGCTTTCCCCGGGACCCCGGGGCCGGTGAGCAGTTCTTC | CASSFPRDPGAGEQFF
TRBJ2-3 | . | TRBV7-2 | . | TGTGCCAGCAGCCTACAGGGCGCAGATACGCAGTATTTT | CASSLQGADTQYF
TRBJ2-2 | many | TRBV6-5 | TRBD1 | TGTGCCAGCAGTTCCACAGGGGCGAGGGAGCTGTTTTTT | CASSSTGARELFF
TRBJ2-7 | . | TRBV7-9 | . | TGTGCCAGCAGCTTAGCTCCGGGACTGATCTACGAGCAGTACTTC | CASSLAPGLIYEQYF
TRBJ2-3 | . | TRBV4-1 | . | TGCGCCAGCAGCCGAGACCCCGGGACACCCAGCACAGATACGCAGTATTTT | CASSRDPGTPSTDTQYF
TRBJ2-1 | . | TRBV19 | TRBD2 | TGTGCCAGTAGTATCGCGGCGGGGGTTTACAATGAGCAGTTCTTC | CASSIAAGVYNEQFF
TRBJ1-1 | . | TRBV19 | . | TGTGCCAGTAGTATAGGACCGAGGGAAGCTTTCTTT | CASSIGPREAFF
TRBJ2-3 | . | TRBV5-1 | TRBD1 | TGCGCCAGCAGCGTGGACAGGGGGTCGACAGATACGCAGTATTTT | CASSVDRGSTDTQYF
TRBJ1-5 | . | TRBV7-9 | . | TGTGCCAGCAGCTCCCCAGGGACCAATCAGCCCCAGCATTTT | CASSSPGTNQPQHF
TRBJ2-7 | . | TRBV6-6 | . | TGTGCCAGCTCGACTCTCTACGAGCAGTACTTC | CASSTLYEQYF
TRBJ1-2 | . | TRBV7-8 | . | TGTGCCAGCAGCTTAGGGGGGGGACGGGGCTACACCTTC | CASSLGGGRGYTF
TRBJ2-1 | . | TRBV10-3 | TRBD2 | TGTGCCACCCAGGGACTAGCGGAACCTCGCATCCATGAGCAGTTCTTC | CATQGLAEPRIHEQFF
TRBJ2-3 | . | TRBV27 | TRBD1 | TGTGCCAGCAGCATTAGACAGGGCCATACGCAGTATTTT | CASSIRQGHTQYF
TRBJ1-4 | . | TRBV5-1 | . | TGCGCCAGCAGCCCACGGGGGGGGACTAATGAAAAACTGTTTTTT | CASSPRGGTNEKLFF
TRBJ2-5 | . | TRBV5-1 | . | TGCGCCAGCAGCTTTCAAGAGACCCAGTACTTC | CASSFQETQYF
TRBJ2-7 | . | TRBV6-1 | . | TGTGCCAGCAGGCCCCGATCCAGGGGTTACGAGCAGTACTTC | CASRPRSRGYEQYF
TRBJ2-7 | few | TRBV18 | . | TGTGCCAGCTCAACCGCAGGGGTTCAACGCGAGCAGTACTTC | CASSTAGVQREQYF
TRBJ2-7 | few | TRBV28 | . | TGTGCCAGCGGGGGACAAATCTACGAGCAGTACTTC | CASGGQIYEQYF
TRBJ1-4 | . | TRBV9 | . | TGTGCCAGCAGTGAAACGGGACGGTTTAATGAAAAACTGTTTTTT | CASSETGRFNEKLFF
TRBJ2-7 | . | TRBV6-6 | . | TGTGCCAGCAGATGGGCCGGTAGCGAGCAGTACTTC | CASRWAGSEQYF
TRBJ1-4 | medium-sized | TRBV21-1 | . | TGTGCCAGCAGTAAAGGAAACCCTGAAAAACTGTTTTTT | CASSKGNPEKLFF
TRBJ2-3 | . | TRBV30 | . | TGTGCCTGGAGTGTACTCCTTGGAGGCACAGATACGCAGTATTTT | CAWSVLLGGTDTQYF
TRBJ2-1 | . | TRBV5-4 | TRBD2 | TGTGCCAGCAGAGCCGGCTGGGGGAGGGCCTACAATGAGCAGTTCTTC | CASRAGWGRAYNEQFF
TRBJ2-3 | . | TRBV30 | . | TGTGCCTGGAGGAGGGGCAGGAGCACAGATACGCAGTATTTT | CAWRRGRSTDTQYF
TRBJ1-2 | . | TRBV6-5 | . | TGTGCCAGCAAGGAAGAGGGGCGAGGCTACACCTTC | CASKEEGRGYTF
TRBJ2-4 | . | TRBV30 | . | TGTGCCTGGAGTAAGCCGAGCTACATTCAGTACTTC | CAWSKPSYIQYF
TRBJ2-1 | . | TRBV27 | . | TGTGCCAGCAGCTCCCTGCCCATTAGGTACAATGAGCAGTTCTTC | CASSSLPIRYNEQFF
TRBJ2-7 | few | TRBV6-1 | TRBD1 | TGTGCCAGCAGGTGGGACAGGGCGGTTGGCGAGCAGTACTTC | CASRWDRAVGEQYF
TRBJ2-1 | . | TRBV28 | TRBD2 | TGTGCCAGCAGTCTGCCTGACGGGGGGACCTCCTACAATGAGCAGTTCTTC | CASSLPDGGTSYNEQFF
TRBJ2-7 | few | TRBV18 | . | TGTGCCAGCTCACCACCTGGGTTGGGTGTGTACGAGCAGTACTTC | CASSPPGLGVYEQYF
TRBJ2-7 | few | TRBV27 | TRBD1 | TGTGCCAGCAGTTTATGGGGACAGGGCCCCTACGAGCAGTACTTC | CASSLWGQGPYEQYF
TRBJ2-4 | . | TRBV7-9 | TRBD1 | TGTGCCAGCAGCAGAGGGACAGGGACCGACGTCGGCAAAAACATTCAGTACTTC | CASSRGTGTDVGKNIQYF
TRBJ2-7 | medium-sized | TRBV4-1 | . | TGCGCCAGCAGCCAAGCTAGTGGGGCAGGTTTGGGAGAGCAGTACTTC | CASSQASGAGLGEQYF
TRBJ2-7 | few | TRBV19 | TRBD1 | TGTGCCAGCAACCCCGGGACAGGGGGCTTTTACGAGCAGTACTTC | CASNPGTGGFYEQYF
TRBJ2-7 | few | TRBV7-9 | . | TGTGCCAGCAGCTTGATAGACTACGAGCAGTACTTC | CASSLIDYEQYF
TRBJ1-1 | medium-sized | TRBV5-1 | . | TGCGCCAGCAGACCACAGGATGGGAGCACTGAAGCTTTCTTT | CASRPQDGSTEAFF
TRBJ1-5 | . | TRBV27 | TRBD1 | TGTGCCAGCGGACGGACAGGGAATAGCAATCAGCCCCAGCATTTT | CASGRTGNSNQPQHF